The 2 T cell receptor beta chains listed next were all sequenced from one sample in a study of cytomegalovirus exposure and HLA in healthy donors. In the PCR, 60 Vbeta and 13 Jbeta primers were used. Assay used: immunoSEQ multiplex PCR; TCRdb lists only in-frame clones, some missing. The data show about 150,000 clones, about three fifths seen once. Material: PBMCs. The receptor source for this set is a woman aged 60-75 years in good health and CMV-seropositive.

V usage is TRBV4-1 and J usage is TRBJ1-3; TRBD1 might be the D (6 bases). Germline values: CDR1 MGHRA, CDR2 YSYEKL. Trimming shortened V by 4 bases and J by 0 bases, and 13 bases separated the two germline ends. The CDR3 covers 16 residues. The CDR3 DNA reads as TGCGCCAGCAGCCCCAAGACAGGAGTCTCTGGAAACACCATATATTTT. The encoded protein is CASSPKTGVSGNTIYF.

The chain employs TRBV5-4 and TRBJ1-1, with 7 nucleotides matching TRBD1. V shed 3 bases, J shed 1 base, and the junction held 3 bases outside the gene matches. CDR3 length: 14 residues. Germline V gives CDR1 SGHNT, CDR2 YYREEE (reference sequence). In nucleotides, the CDR3 is TGTGCCAGCAGCTCGGGGGACAGGAACACTGAAGCTTTCTTT. It specifies CASSSGDRNTEAFF.